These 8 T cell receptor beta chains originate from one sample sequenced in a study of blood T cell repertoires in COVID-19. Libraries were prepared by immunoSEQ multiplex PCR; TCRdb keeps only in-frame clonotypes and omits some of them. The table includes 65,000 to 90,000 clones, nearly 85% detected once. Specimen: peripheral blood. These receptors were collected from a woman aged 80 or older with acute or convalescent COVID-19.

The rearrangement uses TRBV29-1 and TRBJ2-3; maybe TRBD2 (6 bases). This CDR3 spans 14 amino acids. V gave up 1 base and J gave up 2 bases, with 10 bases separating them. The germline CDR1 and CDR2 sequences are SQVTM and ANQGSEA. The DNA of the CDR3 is TGCAGCGTTGAAGCAGGGACTGACACAGATACGCAGTATTTT. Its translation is CSVEAGTDTDTQYF.

The DNA of the CDR3 is TGTGCCAGCAGTGAGGGCACTAGCACAGATACGCAGTATTTT. Translation: CASSEGTSTDTQYF. The chain joins TRBV6-4 to TRBJ2-3; D call uncertain. Trimming cost V 3 bases and J 0 bases, with 7 bases left between them. The CDR3 is 14 amino acids. Per germline, CDR1 MRHNA and CDR2 SNTAGT.

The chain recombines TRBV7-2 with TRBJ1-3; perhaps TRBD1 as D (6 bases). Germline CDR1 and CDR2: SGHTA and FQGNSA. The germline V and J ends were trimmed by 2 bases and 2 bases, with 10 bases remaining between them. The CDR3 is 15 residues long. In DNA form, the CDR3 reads TGTGCCAGCAGCTTAATGGCAGGGGCTGGAAACACCATATATTTT. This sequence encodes CASSLMAGAGNTIYF.

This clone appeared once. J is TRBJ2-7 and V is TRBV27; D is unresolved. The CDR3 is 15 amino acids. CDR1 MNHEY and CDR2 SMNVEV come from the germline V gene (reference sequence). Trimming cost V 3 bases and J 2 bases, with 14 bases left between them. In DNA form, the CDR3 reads TGTGCCAGCAGTTTTCAGGCCTCTTTCGCCTACGAGCAGTACTTC. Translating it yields CASSFQASFAYEQYF.

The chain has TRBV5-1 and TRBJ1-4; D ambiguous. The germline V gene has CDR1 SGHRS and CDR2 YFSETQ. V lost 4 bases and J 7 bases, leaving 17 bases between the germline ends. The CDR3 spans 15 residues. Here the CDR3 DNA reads TGCGCCAGCAGCCCTTTGGGAGGGAGAGGTGAAAAACTGTTTTTT. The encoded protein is CASSPLGGRGEKLFF.

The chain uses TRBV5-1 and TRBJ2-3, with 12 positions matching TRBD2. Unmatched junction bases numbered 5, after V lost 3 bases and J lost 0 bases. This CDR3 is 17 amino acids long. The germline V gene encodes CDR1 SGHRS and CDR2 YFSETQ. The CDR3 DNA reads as TGCGCCAGCAGCTCAGGACTAGCGGGAACTAGCACAGATACGCAGTATTTT. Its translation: CASSSGLAGTSTDTQYF.

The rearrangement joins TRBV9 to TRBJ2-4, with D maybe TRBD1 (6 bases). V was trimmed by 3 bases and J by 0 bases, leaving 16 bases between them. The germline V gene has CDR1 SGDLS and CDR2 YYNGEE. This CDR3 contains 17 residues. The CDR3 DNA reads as TGTGCCAGCAGCGGGGTGGGGGCCGCGACAGCCAAAAACATTCAGTACTTC. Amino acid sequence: CASSGVGAATAKNIQYF.

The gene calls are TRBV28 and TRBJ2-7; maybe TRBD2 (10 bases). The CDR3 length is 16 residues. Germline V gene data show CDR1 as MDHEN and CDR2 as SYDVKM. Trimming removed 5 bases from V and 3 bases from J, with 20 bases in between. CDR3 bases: TGTGCCAGCAGTCAAGCGGGGGGGACAGGGCTCTACGAGCAGTACTTC. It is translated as CASSQAGGTGLYEQYF.